This TCR beta chain emerged from a study of T-cell reconstitution after alpha-beta-depleted transplantation in children. Unique molecular identifiers were incorporated when the TCRbeta library was constructed. MiXCR, run by TCRdb on the PCR reads, gives a single entry per CDR3 protein. This sample carries some 75,000 distinct CDR3 sequences, more than 5.5% of them seen once, and the ten largest clones take around 2.5%. Ten or more counts support this clonotype. The origin of this receptor is a human donor who donated a stem cell graft to a child with acute lymphoblastic leukemia. This specimen was PBMCs from the stem cell graft donor, taken from the stem cell graft.

The CDR3 DNA reads as TGTGCCAGCAGTCCTATTTGTGACGCATGCAATCAGCCCCAGCATTTT. This gives the protein CASSPICDACNQPQHF. The chain couples TRBV21-1 to TRBJ1-5. TRBV21-1 is assigned pseudogene status. The CDR3 is 16 residues long.